Listed below are T cell receptor beta chains from one sample, sequenced in a study of response to subunit inactivated influenza vaccine. TCRdb re-called the RT-PCR reads with MiXCR, one entry per CDR3 protein. This sample carries about 520,000 distinct CDR3 sequences, 25% of them seen once, and the ten largest clones take around 1.8%. The specimen was CD4+ T cells sorted from PBMCs, collected about 5 days after vaccination. These receptors all come from a man in his forties or fifties who received an inactivated influenza vaccine. Each CDR3 is given with its conserved first and last residue. D genes are given only for firm matches. Clone size is given for some rows only: seen once, a few or many times, or a class if the clone is expanded.

J: TRBJ1-1
V: TRBV6-2/TRBV6-3
D: .
size: .
CDR3: CASSLLIPTEAFF
DNA: TGTGCCAGCAGCCTCCTCATCCCCACTGAAGCTTTCTTT

J: TRBJ1-6
V: TRBV7-9
D: .
size: .
CDR3: CASSFGELNNSPLHF
DNA: TGTGCCAGCAGCTTCGGAGAGCTTAATAATTCACCCCTCCACTTT

J: TRBJ2-7
V: TRBV20-1
D: .
size: .
CDR3: CSARDQLGRQGTYEQYF
DNA: TGCAGTGCTAGAGATCAACTAGGGCGTCAGGGGACCTACGAGCAGTACTTC

J: TRBJ2-3
V: TRBV7-3
D: .
size: .
CDR3: CASSLAVQDTQYF
DNA: TGTGCCAGCAGCTTAGCGGTTCAAGATACGCAGTATTTT

J: TRBJ2-5
V: TRBV28
D: .
size: .
CDR3: CASTRGGSQYF
DNA: TGTGCCAGCACTAGAGGGGGGAGCCAGTACTTC

J: TRBJ1-5
V: TRBV5-1
D: .
size: few
CDR3: CASSPDSHSNQPQHF
DNA: TGCGCCAGCAGCCCGGACTCTCATAGCAATCAGCCCCAGCATTTT

J: TRBJ2-3
V: TRBV4-3
D: .
size: .
CDR3: CASSQRAVGDTQYF
DNA: TGCGCCAGCAGCCAAAGGGCGGTTGGCGATACGCAGTATTTT

J: TRBJ2-3
V: TRBV4-2
D: .
size: .
CDR3: CASSQAIRGDTQYF
DNA: TGTGCCAGCAGTCAAGCCATACGCGGGGATACGCAGTATTTT

J: TRBJ2-3
V: TRBV7-6
D: TRBD2
size: once
CDR3: CASSSRGGRTDTQYF
DNA: TGTGCCAGCAGCTCACGGGGGGGTCGTACAGATACGCAGTATTTT

J: TRBJ2-3
V: TRBV7-6
D: .
size: .
CDR3: CASSLEVPGRGRRADTQYF
DNA: TGTGCCAGCAGCTTAGAAGTCCCAGGCCGGGGCCGGAGGGCAGATACGCAGTATTTT